These T cell receptor beta chains were read from a single sample in a study of T cells after yellow fever vaccination. TCRdb reprocessed the 5' RACE reads with MiXCR, giving one entry per CDR3 protein. Seen here are a few hundred thousand distinct CDR3 sequences, 6.2% observed once, and the top ten hold around 16%. This specimen consisted of PBMCs, obtained 5 days after the yellow fever booster vaccination. These receptor sequences come from a man aged 25-45 years who received the YFV17D yellow fever vaccine. Both conserved end residues are part of each CDR3. A D gene is named only where the DNA matches it firmly. Clone size is given for some rows only: seen once, a few or many times, or a class if the clone is expanded.

d_gene,abundance,v_gene,j_gene,CDR3aa,CDR3nt
TRBD2,.,TRBV7-6,TRBJ2-2,CASSRSTSGGGELFF,TGTGCCAGCAGCCGATCGACTAGCGGGGGCGGGGAGCTGTTTTTT
TRBD1,.,TRBV20-1,TRBJ2-1,CSATQGAEEQFF,TGCAGTGCTACACAGGGGGCTGAGGAGCAGTTCTTC
.,many,TRBV6-1,TRBJ1-2,CASSRATSYGYTF,TGTGCCAGCAGCCGGGCAACCTCCTATGGCTACACCTTC
.,many,TRBV19,TRBJ2-4,CASSISNIQYF,TGTGCCAGTAGTATTTCGAACATTCAGTACTTC
TRBD1,many,TRBV3-1,TRBJ1-2,CASSQDTGQLGYTF,TGTGCCAGCAGCCAAGATACGGGACAGCTTGGCTACACCTTC
.,few,TRBV5-1,TRBJ2-2,CASSSGALGPGELFF,TGCGCCAGCAGCTCCGGGGCCCTTGGTCCCGGGGAGCTGTTTTTT
.,.,TRBV20-1,TRBJ2-5,CSARPLSGQETQYF,TGCAGTGCTAGACCTCTTAGCGGCCAAGAGACCCAGTACTTC
TRBD2,few,TRBV6-2/TRBV6-3,TRBJ2-7,CASSYPTSGDYEQYF,TGTGCCAGCAGTTACCCTACTAGCGGTGATTACGAGCAGTACTTC
.,many,TRBV7-8,TRBJ2-7,CASSLVAGYEQYF,TGTGCCAGCAGCTTAGTTGCCGGCTACGAGCAGTACTTC
TRBD2,few,TRBV5-1,TRBJ2-1,CASSPGTGGSEQFF,TGCGCCAGCAGCCCAGGGACGGGGGGGAGTGAGCAGTTCTTC
TRBD2,many,TRBV7-6,TRBJ2-1,CASSLGTSGIPSSYNEQFF,TGTGCCAGCAGCTTAGGGACTAGCGGGATCCCGAGCTCCTACAATGAGCAGTTCTTC
.,many,TRBV12-3/TRBV12-4,TRBJ1-1,CASSFGGTEAFF,TGTGCCAGCAGTTTCGGAGGGACTGAAGCTTTCTTT
.,many,TRBV10-1,TRBJ2-2,CASSDVGRGGELFF,TGCGCCAGCAGTGATGTGGGGCGCGGCGGGGAGCTGTTTTTT
.,.,TRBV20-1,TRBJ2-1,CSARVQKYNEQFF,TGCAGTGCTAGAGTACAGAAATACAATGAGCAGTTCTTC
TRBD1,many,TRBV28,TRBJ2-5,CASSPTTGEETQYF,TGTGCCAGCAGTCCCACGACAGGGGAAGAGACCCAGTACTTC
.,.,TRBV10-3,TRBJ2-3,CAIRQTFRTDTQYF,TGTGCCATCAGACAAACTTTTCGCACAGATACGCAGTATTTT
TRBD2,few,TRBV6-1,TRBJ2-1,CASSAPPSGRLGRREQFF,TGTGCCAGCAGTGCCCCGCCGAGCGGGAGGCTAGGGCGACGTGAGCAGTTCTTC
TRBD2,many,TRBV7-2,TRBJ2-1,CASSLATSGRASEQFF,TGTGCCAGCAGCTTAGCTACTAGCGGGAGGGCCTCTGAGCAGTTCTTC
TRBD2,.,TRBV7-2,TRBJ2-1,CASSSGLQFNEQFF,TGTGCCAGCAGCTCGGGACTACAATTCAATGAGCAGTTCTTC
TRBD2,many,TRBV20-1,TRBJ2-3,CSARRLAGAGGTDTQYF,TGCAGTGCTAGACGACTAGCGGGAGCTGGAGGCACAGATACGCAGTATTTT
TRBD2,many,TRBV7-2,TRBJ2-7,CASSFGGAKYEQYF,TGTGCCAGCAGCTTCGGGGGGGCCAAATACGAGCAGTACTTC
.,.,TRBV25-1,TRBJ2-3,CASSDAGPKRGRTDTQYF,TGTGCCAGCAGTGACGCTGGACCCAAAAGGGGGAGAACAGATACGCAGTATTTT
TRBD2,.,TRBV30,TRBJ2-1,CAWEREGFNEQFF,TGTGCCTGGGAGCGGGAGGGTTTTAATGAGCAGTTCTTC
.,few,TRBV6-2/TRBV6-3,TRBJ2-3,CASSPTRTRTDTQYF,TGTGCCAGCAGTCCAACCCGAACCCGCACAGATACGCAGTATTTT
.,many,TRBV7-2,TRBJ2-5,CASSRSPRDNQETQYF,TGTGCCAGCAGCCGGAGCCCCAGGGACAACCAAGAGACCCAGTACTTC
.,few,TRBV20-1,TRBJ1-1,CSASFGTRNTEAFF,TGCAGTGCTAGTTTCGGGACACGAAACACTGAAGCTTTCTTT
TRBD2,few,TRBV7-2,TRBJ2-5,CASSLELAGVGYF,TGTGCCAGCAGCTTAGAACTAGCGGGAGTTGGATACTTC
TRBD2,.,TRBV2,TRBJ2-1,CASRKGLAGGYNEQFF,TGTGCCAGCAGAAAGGGACTAGCGGGAGGCTACAATGAGCAGTTCTTC
.,few,TRBV4-3,TRBJ2-7,CASSHGPPELPADEQYF,TGCGCCAGCAGCCACGGCCCCCCAGAACTCCCAGCAGACGAGCAGTACTTC
.,few,TRBV5-6,TRBJ2-1,CASSTSPGRGNEQFF,TGTGCCAGCAGCACGTCGCCCGGCAGGGGCAATGAGCAGTTCTTC
.,.,TRBV12-3/TRBV12-4,TRBJ2-7,CASRPQESYEQYF,TGTGCCAGCAGACCACAGGAATCCTACGAGCAGTACTTC
TRBD1,few,TRBV5-6,TRBJ2-7,CASSSLGTGAGKQYF,TGTGCCAGCAGCAGCCTCGGGACAGGCGCCGGGAAGCAGTACTTC
TRBD1,many,TRBV12-3/TRBV12-4,TRBJ2-7,CASSPGTGLGEQYF,TGTGCCAGCAGCCCCGGGACAGGGCTGGGCGAGCAGTACTTC
TRBD2,.,TRBV19,TRBJ2-2,CASGSGLAGVKTGELFF,TGTGCCAGTGGATCGGGACTAGCGGGAGTAAAGACCGGGGAGCTGTTTTTT
.,few,TRBV7-6,TRBJ2-7,CASSLDPTGRYEQYF,TGTGCCAGCAGCTTAGATCCCACAGGGCGCTACGAGCAGTACTTC
.,many,TRBV7-2,TRBJ2-1,CASSIKPGLDRDEQFF,TGTGCCAGCAGCATTAAACCGGGACTAGACAGGGATGAGCAGTTCTTC
TRBD2,many,TRBV15,TRBJ2-5,CATSRLGLAVQETQYF,TGTGCCACCAGCAGACTCGGACTAGCGGTCCAAGAGACCCAGTACTTC
.,medium-sized,TRBV5-1,TRBJ2-1,CASSGRNEQFF,TGCGCCAGCAGCGGGCGAAATGAGCAGTTCTTC
.,many,TRBV12-3/TRBV12-4,TRBJ2-1,CASSLTGPSYNEQFF,TGTGCCAGCAGTCTGACAGGACCATCCTACAATGAGCAGTTCTTC
.,many,TRBV4-1,TRBJ2-3,CASSQEATDTQYF,TGCGCCAGCAGCCAGGAGGCAACAGATACGCAGTATTTT
TRBD2,.,TRBV7-6,TRBJ2-2,CASSLLAGVDTGELFF,TGTGCCAGCAGCTTACTAGCGGGAGTCGACACCGGGGAGCTGTTTTTT
.,.,TRBV4-2,TRBJ2-6,CASSQDRVSGANVLTF,TGTGCCAGCAGCCAAGATCGCGTCTCTGGGGCCAACGTCCTGACTTTC
.,many,TRBV15,TRBJ1-1,CATSSRGPEAFF,TGTGCCACCAGCAGCCGGGGCCCTGAAGCTTTCTTT
TRBD2,.,TRBV3-1,TRBJ2-7,CASTPPQRDVYEQYF,TGTGCCAGCACCCCCCCCCAGCGGGATGTCTACGAGCAGTACTTC
TRBD2,few,TRBV20-1,TRBJ2-3,CSARPTLLAASTDTQYF,TGCAGTGCTCGACCGACACTCCTAGCGGCTAGCACAGATACGCAGTATTTT